The 27 T cell receptor beta chains below come from one sample, sequenced in a study of response to subunit inactivated influenza vaccine (dated by TCRdb to 2017 to 2018). Libraries were made using RT-PCR. This sample was sequenced with an Illumina HiSeq 2500. The public reads were reanalyzed by TCRdb: fastp trimming at Q25, MiXCR alignment, in-frame beta chains only. Rows matching on CDR3 protein sequence are summarized as one entry with the most common DNA and genes. This sample lists about 610,000 distinct CDR3 sequences; 12% to 15% were detected once. Of the sample, around 10% is held by the ten largest clones. The starting material was PBMCs from blood, obtained about 13 days after vaccination. Receptors were obtained from a man aged 50 or older who received an inactivated influenza vaccine. Donor details come from another sample of the same person, matched by shared clones.

The chain uses TRBV7-2 and TRBJ2-5; 8 nucleotides agree with TRBD1. The germline V gene has CDR1 SGHTA and CDR2 FQGNSA. This CDR3 region has 15 residues. J lost 4 bases, V lost 2 bases, and 6 bases had no gene match. CDR3 in DNA: TGTGCCAGCAGCTTAAGGGGGACAGGTACAGAGACCCAGTACTTC. Its protein product is CASSLRGTGTETQYF.

CDR3 protein: CASSAGWGSTGELFF. CDR3 DNA: TGTGCCAGCAGTGCAGGGTGGGGTTCCACCGGGGAGCTGTTTTTT. This chain links TRBV2 with TRBJ2-2; D may be TRBD1 (5 bases). V was pared by 4 bases and J by 4 bases, with 13 bases between. This CDR3 region has 15 residues. The germline V gene has CDR1 SNHLY and CDR2 FYNNEI.

The V and J genes are TRBV20-1 and TRBJ2-5; D not resolved. Between the trimmed V and J ends, which lost 5 bases and 4 bases, there was a span of 20 bases. The CDR3 is made up of 15 amino acids. The germline V gene encodes CDR1 DFQATT and CDR2 SNEGSKA (reference sequence). CDR3 sequence: CSAQAQHRQLETQYF. CDR3 bases: TGCAGTGCTCAGGCACAGCACAGACAATTAGAGACCCAGTACTTC.

V is TRBV21-1 and J is TRBJ2-7. TRBV21-1 represents a pseudogene. The length of the CDR3 is 13 residues. CDR3 loop: CALPSGSPYEQYF. CDR3 in DNA: TGTGCCTTACCAAGCGGGAGTCCCTACGAGCAGTACTTC.

This clonotype was seen only a few times. The genes are TRBV7-2 and TRBJ1-3; possible D gene TRBD1, 5 bases. In germline, CDR1 is SGHTA, CDR2 FQGNSA. The V end was cut by 3 bases, the J end by 2 bases, with 14 bases between. The CDR3 totals 16 residues. In DNA form, the CDR3 reads TGTGCCAGCAGCTTGCCGGGGGGGTACACTGGAAACACCATATATTTT. This sequence encodes CASSLPGGYTGNTIYF.

V is TRBV4-3 and J is TRBJ2-3, with 12 positions matching TRBD2. The CDR3 spans 17 residues. Germline values: CDR1 LGHNA, CDR2 YSLEER. V was pared by 4 bases and J by 6 bases, with 11 bases of the junction left unmatched. CDR3 sequence reads: CASSLSGGLAGGDTQYF. The CDR3 DNA reads TGCGCCAGCAGCCTTTCCGGAGGGCTAGCGGGAGGGGATACGCAGTATTTT.

This clonotype has only a few counts. The CDR3: CSATDSGATYEQYF. CDR3 coding DNA: TGCAGTGCTACAGATAGCGGGGCAACCTACGAGCAGTACTTC. The chain uses TRBV20-1 and TRBJ2-7; 8 positions match TRBD2. V gave up 4 bases and J gave up 2 bases; unmatched junction bases: 7. From germline, CDR1 is DFQATT and CDR2 SNEGSKA (reference sequence). The CDR3 is 14 residues long.

The table lists this clonotype with a few counts. The chain uses TRBV5-5 and TRBJ1-6; tentatively, D is TRBD1 (6 bases). The V gene lost 2 bases and the J gene lost 9 bases, with 12 bases spanning the gap. The CDR3 spans 14 residues. Per the germline V gene, CDR1 is SGHKS and CDR2 is YYEKEE (reference sequence). The chain's CDR3 is CASSFTGFGSPLHF. The CDR3 region has the DNA TGTGCCAGCAGCTTCACAGGGTTCGGTTCACCCCTCCACTTT.

This clonotype was counted between two and nine times. The genes are TRBV5-1 and TRBJ1-6; 8 positions match TRBD1. The CDR3 consists of 17 residues. Germline V gene data show CDR1 as SGHRS and CDR2 as YFSETQ. The junction had 11 bases not matched to a gene; V was cut back by 3 bases and J by 6 bases. CDR3 in DNA: TGCGCCAGCAGCTGGTGGACCACAGGGGGTGGTAATTCACCCCTCCACTTT. Amino acids: CASSWWTTGGGNSPLHF.

The chain carries TRBV5-1 and TRBJ2-3; D is perhaps TRBD1 (6 bases). There are 18 residues in the CDR3. Germline V CDR1 and CDR2: SGHRS, YFSETQ. V was cut by 0 bases and J by 2 bases, with 19 bases left in between. The DNA for the CDR3 is TGCGCCAGCAGCTTGGGGCGACAGGTTTTGTCCCACACAGATACGCAGTATTTT. Residues: CASSLGRQVLSHTDTQYF.

This clonotype was recorded a few times. The gene calls are TRBV21-1 and TRBJ1-6; the D call in the table, TRBD1, was not verified against the DNA. TRBV21-1 is a recognized pseudogene. CDR3 size: 15 residues. The CDR3 protein is CASSNGQGANSPLHF. The CDR3 DNA is TGTGCCAGCAGCAACGGACAGGGGGCCAATTCACCCCTCCACTTT.

This clonotype was seen a few times. The DNA for the CDR3 is TGCGCCAGCAGCTTGGGGGACAGGGGCGCCTACGAGCAGTACTTC. Its translation: CASSLGDRGAYEQYF. The V gene is TRBV5-1, the J gene TRBJ2-7, with 10 bases fitting TRBD1. V dropped 0 bases and J dropped 2; count of bases not matched to a gene: 2. The CDR3 is made up of 15 amino acids. Germline lookup yields CDR1 SGHRS and CDR2 YFSETQ.

This clonotype was seen ten or more times. The chain couples TRBV20-1 to TRBJ2-5; 7 nucleotides agree with TRBD1. The CDR3 is 12 residues long. With V trimmed by 6 bases and J by 6 bases, 7 bases remained unmatched. Germline CDR1 is DFQATT and CDR2 is SNEGSKA (reference sequence). CDR3 bases: TGCAGTGCCCCGGACAGGCTGAAGACCCAGTACTTC. This gives the protein CSAPDRLKTQYF.

The chain recombines TRBV4-2 with TRBJ1-1, with D possibly being TRBD1 (5 bases). The germline gives CDR1 LGHNA, CDR2 YNFKEQ. Trimming shortened V by 4 bases and J by 3 bases, and 18 bases separated the two germline ends. CDR3 length equals 16 residues. CDR3 protein: CASSRDVGGVDTEAFF. In DNA form, the CDR3 reads TGTGCCAGCAGCCGCGACGTGGGGGGGGTGGACACTGAAGCTTTCTTT.

The chain combines TRBV5-1 with TRBJ1-2; D is unclear. Trimming left V 3 bases short and J 0 bases short, with 6 bases between. This CDR3 is built from 13 residues. Germline CDR1 and CDR2: SGHRS and YFSETQ. The CDR3 DNA reads TGCGCCAGCAGCTCAACAACTAACTATGGCTACACCTTC. This sequence encodes CASSSTTNYGYTF. Based on the CDR3 plus reference TRBV5-1 and TRBJ1-2, the full variable domain is KAGVTQTPRYLIKTRGQQVTLSCSPISGHRSVSWYQQTPGQGLQFLFEYFSETQRNKGNFPGRFSGRQFSNSRSEMNVSTLELGDSALYLCASSSTTNYGYTFGSGTRLTVV.

The chain combines TRBV5-5 with TRBJ2-1; TRBD1 matches 7 bases. Germline V CDR1 and CDR2: SGHKS, YYEKEE (reference sequence). The CDR3 is 13 amino acids. Germline trimming cut 4 bases from V and 8 bases from J; bases unmatched to any gene: 6. CDR3 DNA: TGTGCCAGCAGCGGAACAGGGGTGGATGAGCAGTTCTTC. This codes for CASSGTGVDEQFF.

V is TRBV3-1 and J is TRBJ2-7; TRBD2 aligns across 11 bases. The germline V gene encodes CDR1 LGHDT and CDR2 YNNKEL (reference sequence). V was clipped by 4 bases and J by 3 bases; unmatched bases: 17. This CDR3 contains 19 residues. CDR3 DNA sequence: TGTGCCAGCAGCCGCAAAGGGGGGTTGGGGACTAGCGGCCACTACGAGCAGTACTTC. It codes for CASSRKGGLGTSGHYEQYF.

This clonotype was picked up many times. J is TRBJ2-3 and V is TRBV7-2; D assignment may be TRBD1 or TRBD2 (5 bases each). The V gene lost 5 bases and the J gene lost 8 bases, with 17 bases spanning the gap. Germline CDR1 reads SGHTA; CDR2 reads FQGNSA. This CDR3 comprises 14 residues. The CDR3 loop is CASSPSGTEATQYF. CDR3 coding DNA: TGTGCCAGCAGCCCCTCAGGGACCGAGGCTACGCAGTATTTT. The complete variable domain, with remaining parts taken from reference TRBV7-2 and TRBJ2-3, reads GAGVSQSPSNKVTEKGKDVELRCDPISGHTALYWYRQSLGQGLEFLIYFQGNSAPDKSGLPSDRFSAERTGGSVSTLTIQRTQQEDSAVYLCASSPSGTEATQYFGPGTRLTVL.

This clonotype showed up many times. This rearrangement joins TRBV12-3 or TRBV12-4 to TRBJ2-5; TRBD1 matches 7 bases. The CDR3 is made up of 14 amino acids. J was trimmed by 5 bases and V by 5 bases; bases with no gene match: 8. CDR3 sequence (DNA): TGTGCCAGCAGTCCGTCTACAGGGGTTGAGACCCAGTACTTC. This sequence encodes CASSPSTGVETQYF.

The chain combines TRBV28 with TRBJ1-2; TRBD1 matches 7 bases. The ends lost 5 bases at V and 8 bases at J; junction bases unmatched: 11. The V gene's germline CDR1 is MDHEN and CDR2 SYDVKM. The CDR3 consists of 14 residues. In DNA form, the CDR3 reads TGTGCCAGCAGTCCCCCTCCAGGGGGTAGGGGCTACACCTTC. Amino acids: CASSPPPGGRGYTF.

The CDR3: CASSVTGGGVGSPLHF. The CDR3 region has the DNA TGTGCCAGCAGTGTAACAGGGGGAGGGGTAGGTTCACCCCTCCACTTT. The V and J genes are TRBV27 and TRBJ1-6, with 8 bases aligning to TRBD1. In germline, CDR1 is MNHEY, CDR2 SMNVEV (reference sequence). There are 16 residues in the CDR3. The trim removed 5 bases at V and 9 bases at J, leaving 12 bases unmatched.

The chain joins TRBV29-1 to TRBJ2-1; 9 positions agree with TRBD2. The V gene's germline CDR1 is SQVTM and CDR2 ANQGSEA. The CDR3 has 16 residues. V trimming: 0 bases; J trimming: 12 bases; junction bases outside the gene matches: 15. The CDR3 DNA follows: TGCAGCGTTGAAGATCCGGTGGGACTAGCTCTGAGCGGGCAGTTCTTC. Protein: CSVEDPVGLALSGQFF.

A few counts support this clonotype. This sequence joins TRBV7-9 and TRBJ1-1, with 9 bases matching TRBD1. The V gene's germline CDR1 is SEHNR and CDR2 FQNEAQ (reference sequence). V gave up 5 bases and J gave up 4 bases; unmatched junction bases: 8. The CDR3 runs to 15 residues. CDR3 sequence (DNA): TGTGCCAGCAGCGCGAACAGGGGGCGGGGCACTGAAGCTTTCTTT. This encodes CASSANRGRGTEAFF.

In its sample, this clonotype was seen many times. V and J are TRBV5-1 and TRBJ2-7, with D hard to call. CDR1 and CDR2 from the germline V gene are SGHRS and YFSETQ. V was shortened by 4 bases and J by 0 bases, with 14 bases between the two germline ends. The CDR3 is 15 amino acids. The CDR3 DNA sequence: TGCGCCAGCAGCCTGGCAGGAACAAGCTCCTACGAGCAGTACTTC. As protein: CASSLAGTSSYEQYF.

The V call is TRBV6-5, the J call TRBJ2-3; 8 nucleotides agree with TRBD2. The trim removed 2 bases at V and 0 bases at J, leaving 4 bases unmatched. The CDR3 runs to 16 residues. CDR1 and CDR2 (germline): MNHEY, SVGAGI. The CDR3 loop is CASSYGLAGSTDTQYF. The CDR3 nucleotides are TGTGCCAGCAGTTACGGCCTAGCGGGTAGCACAGATACGCAGTATTTT.

This clonotype was picked up many times. The chain combines TRBV28 with TRBJ2-7; D is ambiguous. The V gene's germline CDR1 is MDHEN and CDR2 SYDVKM. The V gene lost 3 bases and the J gene lost 0 bases, with 0 bases spanning the gap. There are 11 residues in the CDR3. CDR3 nucleotides: TGTGCCAGCAGTTTCTCCTACGAGCAGTACTTC. Residues: CASSFSYEQYF.

This clonotype was observed a handful of times. The chain combines TRBV7-2 with TRBJ1-5; no clear D. The V and J ends lost 1 base and 3 bases respectively, with 7 bases between them. The CDR3 is made up of 14 amino acids. The germline gives CDR1 SGHTA, CDR2 FQGNSA. CDR3 region: CASSLGSINQPQHF. CDR3 nucleotides: TGTGCCAGCAGCTTAGGTTCTATCAATCAGCCCCAGCATTTT.